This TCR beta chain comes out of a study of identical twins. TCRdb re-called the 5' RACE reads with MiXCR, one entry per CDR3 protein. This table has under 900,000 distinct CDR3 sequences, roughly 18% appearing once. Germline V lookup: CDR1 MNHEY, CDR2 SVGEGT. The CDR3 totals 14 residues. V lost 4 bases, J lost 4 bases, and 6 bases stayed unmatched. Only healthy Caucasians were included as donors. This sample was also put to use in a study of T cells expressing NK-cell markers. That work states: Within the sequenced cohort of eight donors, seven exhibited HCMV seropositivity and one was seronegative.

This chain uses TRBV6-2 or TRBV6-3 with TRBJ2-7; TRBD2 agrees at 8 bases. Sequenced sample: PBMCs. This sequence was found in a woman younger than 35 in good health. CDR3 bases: TGTGCCAGCAGTTTGCGCGGGAGGAGGTACGAGCAGTACTTC. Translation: CASSLRGRRYEQYF.